In its sample, the clone carrying this TCR beta chain was seen many times. In TCRdb, the reads were re-called with MiXCR into one record per CDR3 protein. The sample carries around 5,300 distinct CDR3 sequences, more than 8% recorded once. The ends lost 6 bases at V and 4 bases at J; junction bases unmatched: 10. CDR3 length: 15 residues. Germline V lookup: CDR1 DFQATT, CDR2 SNEGSKA (reference sequence). The chain employs TRBV20-1 and TRBJ2-1; 9 positions match TRBD2. Source material: CD4+ T cells from synovial fluid. This TCR derives from a human donor with rheumatoid arthritis. The CDR3 region is CSAPGAGGLYNEQFF. The CDR3, as DNA: TGCAGTGCCCCCGGAGCGGGAGGCCTGTACAATGAGCAGTTCTTC.